A selection of T cell receptor beta chains follows, all from one sample in a study of cytomegalovirus exposure and HLA in healthy donors. The data were produced by immunoSEQ multiplex PCR, yet TCRdb's version contains in-frame clones alone and is incomplete. The table includes about 140,000 clones, less than 85% detected once. Sequenced: PBMCs. The receptor set was obtained from a man aged 40-50 years in good health and CMV-seronegative. CDR3s include the opening cysteine and the closing phenylalanine or tryptophan. Each record gives: V gene, CDR3 protein.

v_call: TRBV15; cdr3_aa: CATSSLRENEKLFF
v_call: TRBV7-2; cdr3_aa: CASTLGGTGNTIYF
v_call: TRBV28; cdr3_aa: CASSPNSPRVGGYTF
v_call: TRBV18; cdr3_aa: CASSPGTGSNQPQHF
v_call: TRBV2; cdr3_aa: CADSGAGGASTEAFF
v_call: TRBV7-6; cdr3_aa: CASSLQRETGDRNSPLHF
v_call: TRBV5-1; cdr3_aa: CASSPTGTSGYEQYF
v_call: TRBV7-9; cdr3_aa: CASSLVFGGREETQYF
v_call: TRBV4-1; cdr3_aa: CASSQDQGPPNEQFF
v_call: TRBV7-9; cdr3_aa: CASSLAGQGVQPQHF
v_call: TRBV7-9; cdr3_aa: CASSSQTGAGNTIYF
v_call: TRBV28; cdr3_aa: CASSRRQGFIYEQYF
v_call: TRBV19; cdr3_aa: CASRDRVGYEQYF
v_call: TRBV4-2; cdr3_aa: CASSQDRQTLWGANVLTF